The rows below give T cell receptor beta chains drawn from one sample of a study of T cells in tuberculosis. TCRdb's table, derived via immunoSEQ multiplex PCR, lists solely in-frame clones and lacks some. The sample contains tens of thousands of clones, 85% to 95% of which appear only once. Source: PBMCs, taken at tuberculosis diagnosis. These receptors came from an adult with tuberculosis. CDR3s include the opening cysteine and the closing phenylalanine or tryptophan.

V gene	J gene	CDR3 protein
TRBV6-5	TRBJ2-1	CASTRQGGSYNEQFF
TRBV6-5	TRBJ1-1	CASSYSQALNTEAFF
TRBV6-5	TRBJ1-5	CASSYSGSYQPQHF
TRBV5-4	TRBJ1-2	CASSLAGSPTLYGYTF
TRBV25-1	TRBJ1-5	CASSYGNQPQHF
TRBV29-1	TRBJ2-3	CSVARGLGTDTQYF
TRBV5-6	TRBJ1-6	CASSLSWFRNNSPLHF
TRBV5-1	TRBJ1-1	CASQDSPLNTEAFF
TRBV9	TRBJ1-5	CASSSRDSNQPQHF
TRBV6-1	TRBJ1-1	CASTKQGDTEAFF
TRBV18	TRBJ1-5	CASSLYSNQPQHF
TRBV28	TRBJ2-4	CASSFGWHRVWQGKDVKNIQYF
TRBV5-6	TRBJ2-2	CASSLLAGALANTGELFF
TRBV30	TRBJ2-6	CAWTRGGAGGANVLTF
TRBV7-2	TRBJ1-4	CASSPRVNEKLFF
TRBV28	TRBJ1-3	CASRSPPGSGNTIYF
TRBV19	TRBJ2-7	CASSPGTEYYEQYF
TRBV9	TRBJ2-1	CASSVVGGPWSYNEQFF
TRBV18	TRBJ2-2	CASSPTLDYTGELFF